A selection of T cell receptor beta chains follows, all from one sample in a study of cytomegalovirus exposure and HLA in healthy donors. TCRdb's copy holds only in-frame clones and misses some; the assay was immunoSEQ multiplex PCR. Here the sample spans about 90,000 clones, 70% to 85% being singletons. Sequencing used PBMCs. The receptors were gathered from a man aged 25 to 40 in good health and CMV-seronegative. CDR3s include the opening cysteine and the closing phenylalanine or tryptophan. A D gene is named only where the DNA matches it firmly. Clone size is not always given. Where it is, it says once, few, many or a class for expanded clones.

d_call: NA
v_call: TRBV7-8
clone_size: NA
j_call: TRBJ2-2
cdr3_aa: CASSSQPVNTGELFF
cdr3_nt: TGTGCCAGCAGCTCGCAACCAGTGAACACCGGGGAGCTGTTTTTT

d_call: NA
v_call: TRBV7-9
clone_size: NA
j_call: TRBJ2-1
cdr3_aa: CASSYHGGTVNEQFF
cdr3_nt: TGTGCCAGCAGCTACCATGGGGGGACAGTCAATGAGCAGTTCTTC

d_call: TRBD1
v_call: TRBV6-4
clone_size: NA
j_call: TRBJ1-6
cdr3_aa: CASRPGTGNSPLHF
cdr3_nt: TGTGCCAGCAGGCCCGGGACAGGCAATTCACCCCTCCACTTT

d_call: TRBD1
v_call: TRBV12-5
clone_size: NA
j_call: TRBJ2-2
cdr3_aa: CASGGTGGFSGELFF
cdr3_nt: TGTGCTAGTGGTGGGACAGGGGGTTTTTCCGGGGAGCTGTTTTTT

d_call: NA
v_call: TRBV11-2
clone_size: NA
j_call: TRBJ2-5
cdr3_aa: CASSRTLQETQYF
cdr3_nt: TGTGCCAGCAGCAGGACATTACAAGAGACCCAGTACTTC

d_call: NA
v_call: TRBV7-9
clone_size: few
j_call: TRBJ2-1
cdr3_aa: CASSSDSWANEQFF
cdr3_nt: TGTGCCAGCAGCTCGGACAGCTGGGCCAATGAGCAGTTCTTC

d_call: NA
v_call: TRBV5-6
clone_size: NA
j_call: TRBJ1-2
cdr3_aa: CASSLARDNYGYTF
cdr3_nt: TGTGCCAGCAGCTTGGCCAGGGATAACTATGGCTACACCTTC

d_call: NA
v_call: TRBV5-1
clone_size: few
j_call: TRBJ2-5
cdr3_aa: CASSLASPGVETQYF
cdr3_nt: TGCGCCAGCAGCTTGGCCTCCCCCGGGGTTGAGACCCAGTACTTC

d_call: TRBD1
v_call: TRBV14
clone_size: once
j_call: TRBJ1-2
cdr3_aa: CASSQGGVTGGYGYTF
cdr3_nt: TGTGCCAGCAGCCAAGGAGGTGTGACAGGGGGCTATGGCTACACCTTC

d_call: NA
v_call: TRBV29-1
clone_size: NA
j_call: TRBJ2-7
cdr3_aa: CSVGAQYEQYF
cdr3_nt: TGCAGCGTTGGGGCCCAGTACGAGCAGTACTTC

d_call: NA
v_call: TRBV5-1
clone_size: NA
j_call: TRBJ2-2
cdr3_aa: CASTQGPPNTGELFF
cdr3_nt: TGCGCCAGCACACAGGGCCCCCCGAACACCGGGGAGCTGTTTTTT

d_call: TRBD1
v_call: TRBV29-1
clone_size: NA
j_call: TRBJ2-7
cdr3_aa: CSVEVETGLHEQYF
cdr3_nt: TGCAGCGTCGAAGTGGAGACAGGGTTACACGAGCAGTACTTC

d_call: NA
v_call: TRBV15
clone_size: NA
j_call: TRBJ1-1
cdr3_aa: CATSRDVQGIAFF
cdr3_nt: TGTGCCACCAGCAGAGATGTCCAGGGCATAGCTTTCTTT

d_call: TRBD1
v_call: TRBV30
clone_size: NA
j_call: TRBJ2-3
cdr3_aa: CACKPGQADGDTQYF
cdr3_nt: TGTGCCTGCAAACCGGGACAGGCCGACGGGGATACGCAGTATTTT

d_call: NA
v_call: TRBV5-1
clone_size: NA
j_call: TRBJ2-7
cdr3_aa: CASSPAGFSYEQYF
cdr3_nt: TGCGCCAGCAGCCCGGCAGGGTTCTCCTACGAGCAGTACTTC

d_call: TRBD1
v_call: TRBV19
clone_size: NA
j_call: TRBJ1-5
cdr3_aa: CASSIPTGGYQPQHF
cdr3_nt: TGTGCCAGTAGTATCCCCACAGGGGGCTATCAGCCCCAGCATTTT

d_call: NA
v_call: TRBV19
clone_size: NA
j_call: TRBJ1-4
cdr3_aa: CASGTGGKINEKLFF
cdr3_nt: TGTGCCAGTGGAACGGGAGGGAAAATTAATGAAAAACTGTTTTTT

d_call: TRBD2
v_call: TRBV2
clone_size: NA
j_call: TRBJ2-1
cdr3_aa: CASSEDLAGWYNEQFF
cdr3_nt: TGTGCCAGCAGTGAAGATCTAGCGGGGTGGTACAATGAGCAGTTCTTC

d_call: NA
v_call: TRBV19
clone_size: NA
j_call: TRBJ2-5
cdr3_aa: CASSSNQETQYF
cdr3_nt: TGTGCCAGTAGTTCAAACCAAGAGACCCAGTACTTC

d_call: TRBD1
v_call: TRBV9
clone_size: NA
j_call: TRBJ2-1
cdr3_aa: CASSVDNRGLRSYNEQFF
cdr3_nt: TGTGCCAGCAGCGTCGATAACAGGGGGCTACGCTCCTACAATGAGCAGTTCTTC

d_call: NA
v_call: TRBV29-1
clone_size: NA
j_call: TRBJ2-7
cdr3_aa: CSVDTRYPSYEQYF
cdr3_nt: TGCAGCGTTGATACCAGGTACCCCTCCTACGAGCAGTACTTC

d_call: TRBD1
v_call: TRBV6-1
clone_size: NA
j_call: TRBJ1-3
cdr3_aa: CASSERQGAYTIYF
cdr3_nt: TGTGCCAGCAGTGAACGGCAGGGGGCTTACACCATATATTTT

d_call: TRBD1
v_call: TRBV6-5
clone_size: NA
j_call: TRBJ1-1
cdr3_aa: CASSYSAGQGHTEAFF
cdr3_nt: TGTGCCAGCAGTTACTCCGCAGGACAGGGGCACACTGAAGCTTTCTTT

d_call: TRBD2
v_call: TRBV30
clone_size: NA
j_call: TRBJ2-7
cdr3_aa: CAWSVGGGASYEQYF
cdr3_nt: TGTGCCTGGAGTGTCGGCGGGGGGGCCTCCTACGAGCAGTACTTC

d_call: TRBD1
v_call: TRBV5-1
clone_size: NA
j_call: TRBJ1-1
cdr3_aa: CASSSRTDRAGGTEAFF
cdr3_nt: TGCGCCAGCAGCTCCCGGACGGACAGGGCCGGAGGCACTGAAGCTTTCTTT

d_call: NA
v_call: TRBV19
clone_size: NA
j_call: TRBJ1-5
cdr3_aa: CASSPRGYGNQPQHF
cdr3_nt: TGTGCCAGTAGTCCAAGAGGTTACGGCAATCAGCCCCAGCATTTT

d_call: NA
v_call: TRBV28
clone_size: NA
j_call: TRBJ1-5
cdr3_aa: CASPGHSSNQPQHF
cdr3_nt: TGTGCCAGCCCGGGACATTCTAGCAATCAGCCCCAGCATTTT

d_call: NA
v_call: TRBV6-5
clone_size: NA
j_call: TRBJ1-3
cdr3_aa: CASSYFSGRINTIYF
cdr3_nt: TGTGCCAGCAGTTACTTTTCCGGGAGGATAAACACCATATATTTT

d_call: NA
v_call: TRBV5-1
clone_size: NA
j_call: TRBJ2-5
cdr3_aa: CASSKGQGGETQYF
cdr3_nt: TGCGCCAGCAGTAAGGGCCAGGGAGGAGAGACCCAGTACTTC

d_call: NA
v_call: TRBV7-9
clone_size: NA
j_call: TRBJ1-3
cdr3_aa: CASAPGRASGNTIYF
cdr3_nt: TGTGCCAGCGCCCCGGGGAGGGCGTCTGGAAACACCATATATTTT

d_call: NA
v_call: TRBV6-5
clone_size: NA
j_call: TRBJ1-3
cdr3_aa: CASSYLQGGGNTIYF
cdr3_nt: TGTGCCAGCAGTTACTTACAGGGTGGAGGAAACACCATATATTTT

d_call: NA
v_call: TRBV5-4
clone_size: NA
j_call: TRBJ2-7
cdr3_aa: CASSFGGTISSYEQYF
cdr3_nt: TGTGCCAGCAGCTTTGGCGGGACGATTAGCTCCTACGAGCAGTACTTC

d_call: NA
v_call: TRBV10-1
clone_size: NA
j_call: TRBJ2-7
cdr3_aa: CASRQGHTCLYEQYF
cdr3_nt: TGCGCCAGCAGGCAGGGACATACCTGCCTTTACGAGCAGTACTTC

d_call: NA
v_call: TRBV29-1
clone_size: NA
j_call: TRBJ2-2
cdr3_aa: CSVEQGNTGELFF
cdr3_nt: TGCAGCGTTGAACAGGGGAACACCGGGGAGCTGTTTTTT

d_call: NA
v_call: TRBV6-1
clone_size: NA
j_call: TRBJ1-6
cdr3_aa: CASSEVEGHHNSPLHF
cdr3_nt: TGTGCCAGCAGTGAAGTAGAGGGACACCATAATTCACCCCTCCACTTT

d_call: TRBD1
v_call: TRBV28
clone_size: NA
j_call: TRBJ1-1
cdr3_aa: CASSPGQTAEAFF
cdr3_nt: TGTGCCAGCAGTCCGGGACAGACGGCTGAAGCTTTCTTT

d_call: NA
v_call: TRBV5-6
clone_size: NA
j_call: TRBJ1-5
cdr3_aa: CASSLLGNQPQHF
cdr3_nt: TGTGCCAGCAGCTTGTTAGGCAATCAGCCCCAGCATTTT

d_call: NA
v_call: TRBV5-6
clone_size: once
j_call: TRBJ1-5
cdr3_aa: CASSYRNQPQHF
cdr3_nt: TGTGCCAGCAGCTACAGAAATCAGCCCCAGCATTTT

d_call: NA
v_call: TRBV4-3
clone_size: NA
j_call: TRBJ1-4
cdr3_aa: CASSQDLSRSTNEKLFF
cdr3_nt: TGCGCCAGCAGCCAAGATCTTTCACGGTCAACTAATGAAAAACTGTTTTTT

d_call: NA
v_call: TRBV30
clone_size: NA
j_call: TRBJ2-6
cdr3_aa: CAQDGSGANVLTF
cdr3_nt: TGTGCCCAAGACGGGTCTGGGGCCAACGTCCTGACTTTC

d_call: TRBD1
v_call: TRBV30
clone_size: NA
j_call: TRBJ1-6
cdr3_aa: CAWRKIWDRVDSPLHF
cdr3_nt: TGTGCCTGGAGGAAAATTTGGGACAGGGTGGATTCACCCCTCCACTTT

d_call: NA
v_call: TRBV28
clone_size: NA
j_call: TRBJ1-1
cdr3_aa: CASRTRDRLAFF
cdr3_nt: TGTGCCAGCAGAACCCGTGACAGGCTAGCTTTCTTT

d_call: TRBD2
v_call: TRBV18
clone_size: NA
j_call: TRBJ2-5
cdr3_aa: CASSPRHSGKETQYF
cdr3_nt: TGTGCCAGCTCGCCGAGGCATAGCGGGAAAGAGACCCAGTACTTC

d_call: TRBD1
v_call: TRBV28
clone_size: once
j_call: TRBJ1-2
cdr3_aa: CASSSDYRTGSNYGYTF
cdr3_nt: TGTGCCAGCAGTTCGGACTACAGGACAGGGAGTAACTATGGCTACACCTTC

d_call: NA
v_call: TRBV6-5
clone_size: NA
j_call: TRBJ2-2
cdr3_aa: CASTGGNTGELFF
cdr3_nt: TGTGCCAGCACCGGCGGGAACACCGGGGAGCTGTTTTTT

d_call: NA
v_call: TRBV2
clone_size: NA
j_call: TRBJ1-1
cdr3_aa: CASRNVRDTEAFF
cdr3_nt: TGTGCCAGCAGAAACGTTCGGGACACTGAAGCTTTCTTT

d_call: NA
v_call: TRBV5-1
clone_size: NA
j_call: TRBJ2-5
cdr3_aa: CASSLESVKTQYF
cdr3_nt: TGCGCCAGCAGCTTGGAGTCAGTTAAGACCCAGTACTTC

d_call: NA
v_call: TRBV7-2
clone_size: once
j_call: TRBJ1-1
cdr3_aa: CATRGGTEAFF
cdr3_nt: TGTGCCACCCGGGGGGGTACTGAAGCTTTCTTT

d_call: NA
v_call: TRBV7-9
clone_size: once
j_call: TRBJ1-1
cdr3_aa: CASSPRQPEAFF
cdr3_nt: TGTGCTAGCAGCCCGCGGCAGCCTGAAGCTTTCTTT

d_call: NA
v_call: TRBV27
clone_size: NA
j_call: TRBJ1-2
cdr3_aa: CASSLSSLVLRVGGYTF
cdr3_nt: TGTGCCAGCAGTTTATCCTCCTTGGTCCTTCGGGTCGGTGGCTACACCTTC

d_call: NA
v_call: TRBV2
clone_size: NA
j_call: TRBJ1-1
cdr3_aa: CASSEGGQVGNTEAFF
cdr3_nt: TGTGCCAGCAGTGAAGGGGGGCAGGTGGGGAACACTGAAGCTTTCTTT

d_call: TRBD1
v_call: TRBV29-1
clone_size: NA
j_call: TRBJ1-2
cdr3_aa: CSVPGTGRIGYTF
cdr3_nt: TGCAGCGTCCCCGGGACAGGGCGCATTGGCTACACCTTC

d_call: TRBD1
v_call: TRBV19
clone_size: NA
j_call: TRBJ2-1
cdr3_aa: CASSRRDSSYNEQFF
cdr3_nt: TGTGCCAGTAGCCGCCGGGACAGCTCCTACAATGAGCAGTTCTTC

d_call: NA
v_call: TRBV27
clone_size: NA
j_call: TRBJ1-2
cdr3_aa: CASSSNRDNYGYTF
cdr3_nt: TGTGCCAGCAGTTCAAACCGGGACAATTATGGCTACACCTTC

d_call: NA
v_call: TRBV19
clone_size: NA
j_call: TRBJ2-7
cdr3_aa: CASSIAGRSSYEQYF
cdr3_nt: TGTGCCAGTAGTATCGCGGGGCGAAGCTCCTACGAGCAGTACTTC

d_call: NA
v_call: TRBV18
clone_size: NA
j_call: TRBJ1-2
cdr3_aa: CASSLSQDNYGYTF
cdr3_nt: TGTGCCAGCTCACTATCACAGGACAACTATGGCTACACCTTC

d_call: TRBD1
v_call: TRBV10-3
clone_size: once
j_call: TRBJ1-1
cdr3_aa: CAISDRGRNTEAFF
cdr3_nt: TGTGCCATCAGTGACAGGGGGCGGAACACTGAAGCTTTCTTT

d_call: NA
v_call: TRBV7-9
clone_size: once
j_call: TRBJ1-6
cdr3_aa: CASGKTEQGSPLHF
cdr3_nt: TGTGCCAGCGGAAAAACGGAGCAGGGATCACCCCTCCACTTT

d_call: TRBD1
v_call: TRBV6-5
clone_size: NA
j_call: TRBJ1-2
cdr3_aa: CASSTTGGDYGYTF
cdr3_nt: TGTGCCAGCAGTACTACAGGGGGCGACTATGGCTACACCTTC

d_call: TRBD1
v_call: TRBV6-1
clone_size: few
j_call: TRBJ2-7
cdr3_aa: CASSEMAGGSYEQYF
cdr3_nt: TGTGCCAGCAGTGAAATGGCAGGGGGCTCCTACGAGCAGTACTTC